This T cell receptor beta chain was recorded in a study of T cell changes during pregnancy in multiple sclerosis. Losses at the gene ends were 5 bases for V and 2 bases for J; bases not matched to a gene: 4. Germline CDR1 reads MDHEN; CDR2 reads SYDVKM. The CDR3 has 14 residues. Here immunoSEQ multiplex PCR was the method, and the copy in TCRdb shows in-frame clones only, minus some. The sample has about 57,000 clones, 90% to 95% seen once. This sample comprised CD4+ T cells from peripheral blood mononuclear cells, obtained before pregnancy. The clonotype originates from a female donor with multiple sclerosis, enrolled in a pregnancy study. This rearrangement joins TRBV28 to TRBJ2-5, with 8 bases aligning to TRBD1. The CDR3 loop is CASSTGGGQETQYF. The CDR3 coding sequence is TGTGCCAGCAGTACAGGGGGAGGACAAGAGACCCAGTACTTC.